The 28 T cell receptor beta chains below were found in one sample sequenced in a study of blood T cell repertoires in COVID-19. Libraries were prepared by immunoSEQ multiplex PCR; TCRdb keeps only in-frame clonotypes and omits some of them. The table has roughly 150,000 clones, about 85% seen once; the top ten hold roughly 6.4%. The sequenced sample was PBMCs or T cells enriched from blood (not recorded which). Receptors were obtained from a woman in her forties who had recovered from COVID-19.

The CDR3: CASSVGDRGYPNEQFF. CDR3 in DNA: TGTGCCAGCAGCGTAGGTGACAGGGGGTACCCCAATGAGCAGTTCTTC. The rearrangement joins TRBV9 to TRBJ2-1, with 9 bases that match TRBD1. J gave up 6 bases and V 0 bases, and 7 bases lay outside the gene matches. From germline, CDR1 is SGDLS and CDR2 YYNGEE. The CDR3 contains 16 residues.

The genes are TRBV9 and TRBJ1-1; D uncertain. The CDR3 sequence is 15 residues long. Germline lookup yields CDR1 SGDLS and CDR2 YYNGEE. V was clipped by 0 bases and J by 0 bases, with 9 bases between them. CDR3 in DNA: TGTGCCAGCAGCGTAGCGGAGGCCGTGAACACTGAAGCTTTCTTT. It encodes CASSVAEAVNTEAFF.

The CDR3 DNA is TGTGCCAGCAGCTTCTCCGGTGACTACTACGAGCAGTACTTC. Translated, it gives CASSFSGDYYEQYF. The chain carries TRBV5-6 and TRBJ2-7; TRBD2 might be the D (5 bases). Trimming left V 2 bases short and J 3 bases short, with 12 bases between. The germline gives CDR1 SGHDT, CDR2 YYEEEE. There are 14 residues in the CDR3.

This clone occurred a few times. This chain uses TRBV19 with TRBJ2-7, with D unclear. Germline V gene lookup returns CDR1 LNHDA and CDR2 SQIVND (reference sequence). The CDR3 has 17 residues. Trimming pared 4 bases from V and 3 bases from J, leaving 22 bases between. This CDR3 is CASSTGSRGFPIYEQYF. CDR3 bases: TGTGCCAGTAGTACGGGTAGCCGCGGCTTCCCCATCTACGAGCAGTACTTC.

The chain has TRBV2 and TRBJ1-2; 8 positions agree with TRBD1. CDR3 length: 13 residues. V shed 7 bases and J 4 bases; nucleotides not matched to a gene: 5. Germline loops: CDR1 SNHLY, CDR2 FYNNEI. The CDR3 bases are TGTGCCAGCACCTCAACAGGGGGCTATGGCTACACCTTC. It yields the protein CASTSTGGYGYTF. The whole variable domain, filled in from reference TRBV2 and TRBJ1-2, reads EPEVTQTPSHQVTQMGQEVILRCVPISNHLYFYWYRQILGQKVEFLVSFYNNEISEKSEIFDDQFSVERPDGSNFTLKIRSTKLEDSAMYFCASTSTGGYGYTFGSGTRLTVV.

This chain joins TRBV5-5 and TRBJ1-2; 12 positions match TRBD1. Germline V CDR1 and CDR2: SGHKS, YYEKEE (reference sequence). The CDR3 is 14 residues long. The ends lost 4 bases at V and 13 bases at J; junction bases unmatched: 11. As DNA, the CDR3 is TGTGCCAGCAGCCACACCGGGACAGGGGGCGTATCCACCTTC. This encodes CASSHTGTGGVSTF.

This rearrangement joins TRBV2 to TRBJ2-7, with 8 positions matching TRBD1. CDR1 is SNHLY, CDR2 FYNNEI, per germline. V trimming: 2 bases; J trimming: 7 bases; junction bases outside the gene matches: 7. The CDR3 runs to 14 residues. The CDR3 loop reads CASSESRGLGEQYF. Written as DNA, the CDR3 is TGTGCCAGCAGTGAAAGCAGGGGGCTGGGGGAGCAGTACTTC.

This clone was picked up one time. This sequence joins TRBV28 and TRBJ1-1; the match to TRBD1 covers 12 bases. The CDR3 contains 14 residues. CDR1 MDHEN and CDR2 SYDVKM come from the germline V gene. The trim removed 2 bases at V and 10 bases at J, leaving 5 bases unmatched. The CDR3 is CASSLGGQGALAFF. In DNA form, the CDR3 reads TGTGCCAGCAGTTTAGGGGGACAGGGGGCTCTAGCTTTCTTT.

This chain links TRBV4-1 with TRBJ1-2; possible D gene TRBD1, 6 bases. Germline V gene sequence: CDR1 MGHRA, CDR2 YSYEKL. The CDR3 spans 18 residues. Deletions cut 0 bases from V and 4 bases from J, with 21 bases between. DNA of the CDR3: TGCGCCAGCAGCCAAGATTGGGGGCAGGGATCGGGTCCCTATGGCTACACCTTC. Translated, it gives CASSQDWGQGSGPYGYTF.

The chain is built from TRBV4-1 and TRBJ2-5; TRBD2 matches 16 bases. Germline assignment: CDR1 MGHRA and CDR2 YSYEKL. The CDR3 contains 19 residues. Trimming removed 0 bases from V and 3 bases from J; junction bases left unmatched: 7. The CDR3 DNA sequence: TGCGCCAGCAGCCAAGATATAGGGACTAGCGGGGGGGCCAAAGAGACCCAGTACTTC. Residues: CASSQDIGTSGGAKETQYF.

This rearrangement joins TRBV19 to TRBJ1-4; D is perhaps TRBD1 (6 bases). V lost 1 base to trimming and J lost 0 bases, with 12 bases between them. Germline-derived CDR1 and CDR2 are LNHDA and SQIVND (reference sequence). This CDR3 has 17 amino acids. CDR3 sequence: CASSIAAGATTNEKLFF. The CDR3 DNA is TGTGCCAGTAGTATAGCAGCGGGGGCTACAACTAATGAAAAACTGTTTTTT.

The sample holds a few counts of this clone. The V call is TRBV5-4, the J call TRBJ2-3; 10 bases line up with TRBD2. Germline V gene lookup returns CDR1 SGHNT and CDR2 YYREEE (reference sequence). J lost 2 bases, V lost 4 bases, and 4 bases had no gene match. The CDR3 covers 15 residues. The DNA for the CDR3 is TGTGCCAGCAGCCCAGCGGGGGGGGTCACAGATACGCAGTATTTT. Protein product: CASSPAGGVTDTQYF.

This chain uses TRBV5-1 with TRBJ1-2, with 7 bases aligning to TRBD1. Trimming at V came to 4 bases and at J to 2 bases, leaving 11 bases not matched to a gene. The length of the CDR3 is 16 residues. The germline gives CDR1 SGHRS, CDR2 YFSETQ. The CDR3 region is CASSPGTADGNYGYTF. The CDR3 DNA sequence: TGCGCCAGCAGCCCCGGGACAGCCGATGGGAACTATGGCTACACCTTC.

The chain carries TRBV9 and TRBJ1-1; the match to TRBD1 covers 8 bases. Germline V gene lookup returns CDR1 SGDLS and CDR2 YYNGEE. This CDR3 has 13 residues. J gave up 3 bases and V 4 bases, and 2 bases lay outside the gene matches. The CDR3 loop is CASSQQGDTEAFF. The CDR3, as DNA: TGTGCCAGCAGCCAACAGGGGGACACTGAAGCTTTCTTT.

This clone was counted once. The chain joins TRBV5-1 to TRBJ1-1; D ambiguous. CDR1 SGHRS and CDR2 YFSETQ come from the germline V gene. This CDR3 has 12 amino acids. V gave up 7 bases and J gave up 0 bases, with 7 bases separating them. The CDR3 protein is CASREMNTEAFF. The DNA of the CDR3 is TGCGCCAGCCGAGAAATGAACACTGAAGCTTTCTTT.

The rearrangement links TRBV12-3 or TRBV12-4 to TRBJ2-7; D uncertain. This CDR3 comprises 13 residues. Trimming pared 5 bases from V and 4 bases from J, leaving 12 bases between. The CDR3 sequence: CASSSHFRYEQYF. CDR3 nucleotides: TGTGCCAGCAGTAGCCACTTCCGGTACGAGCAGTACTTC.

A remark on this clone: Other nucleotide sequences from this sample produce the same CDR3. The CDR3 loop reads CASSFSSTDTQYF. CDR3 nucleotides: TGTGCCAGTTCGTTTTCTAGCACAGATACGCAGTATTTT. The chain links TRBV9 to TRBJ2-3; D call uncertain. Germline V gene lookup returns CDR1 SGDLS and CDR2 YYNGEE. The CDR3 has 13 amino acids. Trimming cost V 8 bases and J 0 bases, with 10 bases left between them.

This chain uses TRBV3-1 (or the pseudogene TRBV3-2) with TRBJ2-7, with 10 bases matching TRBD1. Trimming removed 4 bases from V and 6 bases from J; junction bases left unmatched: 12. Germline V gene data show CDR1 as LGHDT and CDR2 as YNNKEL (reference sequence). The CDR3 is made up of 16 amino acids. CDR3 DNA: TGTGCCAGCAGCCCTCTCTCCGGGACAGGGGCGGGCGAGCAGTACTTC. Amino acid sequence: CASSPLSGTGAGEQYF.

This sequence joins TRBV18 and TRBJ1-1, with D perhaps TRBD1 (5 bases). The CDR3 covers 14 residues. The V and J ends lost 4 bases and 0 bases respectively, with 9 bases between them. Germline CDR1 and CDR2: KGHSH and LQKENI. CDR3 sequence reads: CASSQIQVNTEAFF. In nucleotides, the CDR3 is TGTGCCAGCTCACAAATACAGGTGAACACTGAAGCTTTCTTT.

The CDR3 sequence: CASSQASGVYGYTF. CDR3 coding DNA: TGTGCCAGCAGCCAAGCATCCGGGGTCTATGGCTACACCTTC. This rearrangement joins TRBV3-1 (or the pseudogene TRBV3-2) to TRBJ1-2; D call uncertain. Germline lookup yields CDR1 LGHDT and CDR2 YNNKEL (reference sequence). The CDR3 loop spans 14 amino acids. V was cut by 1 base and J by 4 bases, with 10 bases left in between.

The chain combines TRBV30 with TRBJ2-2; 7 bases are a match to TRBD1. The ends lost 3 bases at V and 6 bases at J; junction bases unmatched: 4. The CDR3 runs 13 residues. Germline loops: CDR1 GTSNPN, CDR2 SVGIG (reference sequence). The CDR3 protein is CAWRRTGPGELFF. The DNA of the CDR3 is TGTGCCTGGAGGAGGACAGGCCCCGGGGAGCTGTTTTTT.

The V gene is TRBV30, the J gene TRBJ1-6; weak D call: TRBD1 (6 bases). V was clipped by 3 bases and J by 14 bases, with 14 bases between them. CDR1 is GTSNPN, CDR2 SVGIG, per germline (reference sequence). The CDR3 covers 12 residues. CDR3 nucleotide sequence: TGTGCCTGGAGCCCGACAGGCATGGCCCTCCACTTT. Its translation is CAWSPTGMALHF.

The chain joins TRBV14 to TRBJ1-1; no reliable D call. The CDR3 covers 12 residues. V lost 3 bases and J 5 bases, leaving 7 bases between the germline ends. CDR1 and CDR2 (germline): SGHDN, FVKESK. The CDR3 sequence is CASSHAKTEAFF. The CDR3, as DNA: TGTGCCAGCAGCCACGCGAAGACTGAAGCTTTCTTT. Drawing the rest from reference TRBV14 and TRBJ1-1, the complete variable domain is EAGVTQFPSHSVIEKGQTVTLRCDPISGHDNLYWYRRVMGKEIKFLLHFVKESKQDESGMPNNRFLAERTGGTYSTLKVQPAELEDSGVYFCASSHAKTEAFFGQGTRLTVV.

The DNA for the CDR3 is TGTGCCAGCAGCGTCTATCGGGGGGAGCTGTTTTTT. Residues: CASSVYRGELFF. The chain combines TRBV9 with TRBJ2-2; D is undetermined. The CDR3 sequence is 12 residues long. V was pared by 2 bases and J by 8 bases, with 7 bases between. CDR1 is SGDLS, CDR2 YYNGEE, per germline.

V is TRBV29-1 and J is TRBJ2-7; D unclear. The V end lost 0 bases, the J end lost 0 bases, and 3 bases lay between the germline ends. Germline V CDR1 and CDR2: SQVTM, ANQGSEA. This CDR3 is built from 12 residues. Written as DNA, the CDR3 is TGCAGCGTTGAAGAGAGCTCCTACGAGCAGTACTTC. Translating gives CSVEESSYEQYF.

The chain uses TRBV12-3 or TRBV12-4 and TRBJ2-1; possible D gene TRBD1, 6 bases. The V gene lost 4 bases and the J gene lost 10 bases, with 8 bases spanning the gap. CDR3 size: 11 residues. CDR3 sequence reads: CASSSGQEQFF. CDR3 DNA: TGTGCCAGCAGTTCCGGACAGGAGCAGTTCTTC.

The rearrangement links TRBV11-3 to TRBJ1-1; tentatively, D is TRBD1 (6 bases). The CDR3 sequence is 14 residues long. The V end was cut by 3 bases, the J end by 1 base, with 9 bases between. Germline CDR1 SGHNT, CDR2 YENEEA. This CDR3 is CASSLAGANTEAFF. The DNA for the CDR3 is TGTGCCAGCAGCTTGGCGGGGGCGAACACTGAAGCTTTCTTT.

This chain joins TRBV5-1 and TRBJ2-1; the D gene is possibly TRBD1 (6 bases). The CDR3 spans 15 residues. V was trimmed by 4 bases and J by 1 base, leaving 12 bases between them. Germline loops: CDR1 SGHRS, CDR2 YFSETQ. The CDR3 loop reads CASSNRTVSYNEQFF. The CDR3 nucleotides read TGCGCCAGCAGCAATCGGACAGTTTCCTACAATGAGCAGTTCTTC.